Below, 20 T cell receptor beta chains from the same sample are listed, as sequenced in a study of T cells after yellow fever vaccination. TCRdb recomputed calls from the 5' RACE reads with MiXCR, one row per CDR3 protein. Of 620,000 or so distinct CDR3 sequences listed, around 12% are singletons. The source material was PBMCs, sampled on the day of the yellow fever booster vaccination. These receptors all come from a young man who received the YFV17D yellow fever vaccine.

This clonotype occurred a few times. The chain has TRBV30 and TRBJ2-2, with a possible D match to TRBD2 (5 bases). Germline values: CDR1 GTSNPN, CDR2 SVGIG (reference sequence). Between the trimmed V and J ends, which lost 0 bases and 6 bases, there was a span of 14 bases. CDR3 length: 15 residues. The CDR3 nucleotides are TGTGCCTGGAGTGTAGGCGGACTGGTCGCCGGGGAGCTGTTTTTT. Amino acids: CAWSVGGLVAGELFF.

V is TRBV3-1 and J is TRBJ2-3, with D hard to call. Trimming stripped 2 bases from V and 5 bases from J, with 8 bases between. This CDR3 is 13 amino acids long. Germline-derived CDR1 and CDR2 are LGHDT and YNNKEL (reference sequence). This chain's CDR3 is CASSQNGIDTQYF. CDR3 DNA: TGTGCCAGCAGCCAAAATGGGATAGATACGCAGTATTTT.

J is TRBJ2-2 and V is TRBV25-1; 9 bases agree with TRBD1. The CDR3 has 17 residues. Trimming took 4 bases from V and 0 from J; bases not matched to a gene: 6. The germline V gene has CDR1 MGHDK and CDR2 SYGVNS. The CDR3 sequence is CASSVNRDRANTGELFF. The CDR3 DNA sequence: TGTGCCAGCAGTGTAAACCGGGACAGGGCGAACACCGGGGAGCTGTTTTTT.

This clonotype was detected only a few times. The J gene is TRBJ2-3, the V gene TRBV11-3; 7 bases are a match to TRBD2. CDR3 size: 15 residues. Germline V gene sequence: CDR1 SGHNT, CDR2 YENEEA. Trimming cost V 5 bases and J 4 bases; bases outside gene matches: 9. CDR3 in amino acids: CASSQRGGVADTQYF. DNA of the CDR3: TGTGCCAGCAGCCAGCGGGGAGGGGTCGCAGATACGCAGTATTTT.

This clonotype was seen a few times. The chain employs TRBV4-2 and TRBJ2-1, with D possibly TRBD2 on 5 matching bases. V was shortened by 2 bases and J by 4 bases, with 18 bases between the two germline ends. In germline, CDR1 is LGHNA, CDR2 YNFKEQ. This CDR3 contains 17 residues. The CDR3 DNA reads as TGTGCCAGCAGCCAACCCTCACATGCAGCGGATTACAATGAGCAGTTCTTC. Translated, it gives CASSQPSHAADYNEQFF.

This clonotype was counted only a few times. This chain links TRBV20-1 with TRBJ2-1; 12 positions agree with TRBD1. Losses at the gene ends were 6 bases for V and 7 bases for J; bases not matched to a gene: 10. There are 15 residues in the CDR3. The germline V gene has CDR1 DFQATT and CDR2 SNEGSKA (reference sequence). The CDR3 spells CSAQIGTGGKNEQFF. The CDR3 DNA is TGCAGTGCGCAGATCGGGACAGGGGGCAAAAATGAGCAGTTCTTC.

This clonotype was detected only a few times. V gene TRBV6-1 combines with J gene TRBJ2-3; possible D gene TRBD2, 6 bases. The CDR3 has 15 amino acids. The germline gives CDR1 MNHNS, CDR2 SASEGT. V gave up 6 bases and J gave up 3 bases, with 16 bases separating them. For the CDR3, the DNA is TGTGCCAGCAGCCCCCAGGCGGGAAGGACAGATACGCAGTATTTT. The encoded protein is CASSPQAGRTDTQYF.

There are a few counts of this clonotype. V and J are TRBV20-1 and TRBJ2-3; D gene ambiguous. Germline CDR1 and CDR2: DFQATT and SNEGSKA (reference sequence). Trimming removed 1 base from V and 2 bases from J, with 13 bases in between. The CDR3 is 15 residues long. As DNA, the CDR3 is TGCAGTGCTAGAGTTTTGATCCAGGTCACAGATACGCAGTATTTT. This gives the protein CSARVLIQVTDTQYF.

V usage is TRBV5-1 and J usage is TRBJ2-7; perhaps TRBD1 as D (6 bases). CDR3 length: 14 amino acids. CDR1 is SGHRS, CDR2 YFSETQ, per germline. With 0 bases removed from V and 4 bases from J, the gap between germline ends came to 11 bases. DNA for the CDR3: TGCGCCAGCAGCTTGGCACCTACAGGGTACGAGCAGTACTTC. Encoded protein: CASSLAPTGYEQYF.

This chain links TRBV18 with TRBJ2-1; maybe TRBD1 (5 bases). Trimming cost V 1 base and J 6 bases, with 10 bases left between them. Germline values: CDR1 KGHSH, CDR2 LQKENI. The CDR3 runs 14 residues. This CDR3 is CASSPQGIGNEQFF. The CDR3 DNA sequence: TGTGCCAGCTCACCACAGGGGATCGGCAATGAGCAGTTCTTC.

This clonotype was detected many times. This chain uses TRBV7-7 with TRBJ2-2; 7 bases line up with TRBD1. The CDR3 is 14 amino acids. Germline V gives CDR1 SSHAT, CDR2 FNYEAQ (reference sequence). V was pared by 7 bases and J by 5 bases, with 7 bases of the junction left unmatched. The CDR3 coding sequence is TGTGCCAGCAAGGCAGGGGGTACGACCGGGGAGCTGTTTTTT. It yields the protein CASKAGGTTGELFF.

A word on this clonotype: One base away lies a much larger clone, so this may be a sequencing read error. J is TRBJ2-5 and V is TRBV29-1; D may be TRBD1 (6 bases). The germline gives CDR1 SQVTM, CDR2 ANQGSEA. The length of the CDR3 is 12 residues. Deletions cut 7 bases from V and 3 bases from J, with 12 bases between. The chain's CDR3 is CSAQQGKETQYF. The CDR3, as DNA: TGCAGCGCACAACAGGGTAAAGAGACCCAGTACTTC.

This sequence joins TRBV4-2 and TRBJ2-1; D remains unclear. Per the germline V gene, CDR1 is LGHNA and CDR2 is YNFKEQ. The CDR3 is made up of 18 amino acids. Trimming removed 0 bases at V and 7 bases at J, with 22 bases between. CDR3: CASSQENPGGGLGNEQFF. The CDR3 DNA is TGTGCCAGCAGCCAAGAAAACCCCGGCGGTGGTTTGGGGAATGAGCAGTTCTTC.

Note on this clonotype: Because it lacks the conserved phenylalanine or tryptophan at the end, this CDR3 is likely a read error. The chain combines TRBV5-1 with TRBJ2-7; 9 bases agree with TRBD2. V gave up 1 base and J gave up 1 base; unmatched junction bases: 12. In germline, CDR1 is SGHRS, CDR2 YFSETQ. This CDR3 spans 18 amino acids. The CDR3 DNA reads TGCGCCAGCAGCTTGTTGGGTAGCGGGAGCAAAAGGTCCTACGAGCAGTACTCC. Translating it yields CASSLLGSGSKRSYEQYS.

This clonotype occurred a few times. The chain employs TRBV3-1 and TRBJ2-1; tentatively, D is TRBD2 (6 bases). Germline assignment: CDR1 LGHDT and CDR2 YNNKEL (reference sequence). V gave up 3 bases and J gave up 2 bases, with 8 bases separating them. The CDR3 has 14 residues. CDR3 loop: CASSHRTTYNEQFF. The CDR3 nucleotides read TGTGCCAGCAGCCACCGGACTACCTACAATGAGCAGTTCTTC.

The chain employs TRBV20-1 and TRBJ1-1; D may be TRBD1 (6 bases). This CDR3 has 14 amino acids. The V end was cut by 6 bases, the J end by 1 base, with 15 bases between. Germline V gene sequence: CDR1 DFQATT, CDR2 SNEGSKA (reference sequence). The CDR3 nucleotides are TGCAGTGCCGACAGGACGACAGGGAACACTGAAGCTTTCTTT. Translating gives CSADRTTGNTEAFF.

The V gene is TRBV6-6, the J gene TRBJ2-7; D remains unclear. Trimming took off 6 bases at V and 2 bases at J, with 8 bases between the two ends. The CDR3 runs to 12 residues. Per the germline V gene, CDR1 is MNHNY and CDR2 is SVGAGI (reference sequence). The CDR3 DNA reads TGTGCCAGCAGAACCCTTACCTACGAGCAGTACTTC. Translating it yields CASRTLTYEQYF.

Ten or more counts support this clonotype. The chain carries TRBV4-2 and TRBJ2-1; TRBD1 matches at 8 bases. V shed 5 bases and J 3 bases; nucleotides not matched to a gene: 6. The CDR3 consists of 15 residues. Germline V gene sequence: CDR1 LGHNA, CDR2 YNFKEQ. The CDR3, as DNA: TGTGCCAGCAGCTCCGGGACAGGTGACTACAATGAGCAGTTCTTC. Protein sequence: CASSSGTGDYNEQFF.

This rearrangement joins TRBV9 to TRBJ2-2; 7 bases align to TRBD1. The junction had 10 bases not matched to a gene; V was cut back by 8 bases and J by 3 bases. This CDR3 comprises 15 residues. CDR1 is SGDLS, CDR2 YYNGEE, per germline. The CDR3: CASSWGQSDTGELFF. CDR3 nucleotide sequence: TGTGCCAGTAGTTGGGGACAGTCGGACACCGGGGAGCTGTTTTTT.

The rearrangement links TRBV20-1 to TRBJ1-4, with TRBD1 identical over 8 bases. V lost 5 bases to trimming and J lost 5 bases; unmatched junction nucleotides: 4. In germline, CDR1 is DFQATT, CDR2 SNEGSKA (reference sequence). The CDR3 extends over 13 amino acids. CDR3 amino acids: CSAPTGANEKLFF. For the CDR3, the DNA is TGCAGTGCTCCGACAGGGGCGAATGAAAAACTGTTTTTT.